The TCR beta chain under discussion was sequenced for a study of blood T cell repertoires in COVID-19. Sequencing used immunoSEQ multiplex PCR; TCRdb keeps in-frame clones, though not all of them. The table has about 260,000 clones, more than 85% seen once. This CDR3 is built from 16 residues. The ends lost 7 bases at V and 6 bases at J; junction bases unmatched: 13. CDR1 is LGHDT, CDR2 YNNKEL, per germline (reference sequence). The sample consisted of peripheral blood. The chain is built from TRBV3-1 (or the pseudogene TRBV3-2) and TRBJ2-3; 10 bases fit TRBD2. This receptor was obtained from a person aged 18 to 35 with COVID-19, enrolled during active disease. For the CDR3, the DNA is TGTGCCAGCATACAAACCCCTAGCGGGAGTTCGGATACGCAGTATTTT. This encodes CASIQTPSGSSDTQYF.